These 32 T cell receptor beta chains were sequenced from one sample in a study of T cells in Graves' hyperthyroidism and ophthalmopathy. Using RNA transcripts as the source, TCR beta CDR3 regions were amplified. In the first-round RT-PCR of the TCR CDR3, the HTBI primer set was used. From the multiplex PCR reads, TCRdb called clonotypes with MiXCR, one entry per CDR3 protein. The repertoire includes under 700,000 distinct CDR3 sequences, around 15% of them detected once, and around 18% sits in the top ten. The source material was blood. These receptors were collected from a woman younger than 35 with Graves' hyperthyroidism.

This clonotype has at least ten counts. The chain employs TRBV6-2 or TRBV6-3 and TRBJ1-1, with TRBD1 matching 9 bases. Germline CDR1 reads MNHEY; CDR2 reads SVGEGT. V lost 0 bases to trimming and J lost 3 bases; unmatched junction nucleotides: 11. CDR3 length: 18 residues. CDR3 sequence (DNA): TGTGCCAGCAGTTACTCAAACCGGGACAGGGAGGAGGACACTGAAGCTTTCTTT. Amino acid sequence: CASSYSNRDREEDTEAFF.

This clonotype was observed at least ten times. This sequence joins TRBV20-1 and TRBJ2-3, with TRBD2 identical over 9 bases. The CDR3 sequence is 15 residues long. Looked up from germline, CDR1 is DFQATT and CDR2 is SNEGSKA (reference sequence). V was clipped by 6 bases and J by 1 base; unmatched bases: 8. The CDR3 protein is CSALDSSGGTDTQYF. CDR3 DNA: TGCAGTGCCTTGGATTCTAGCGGGGGCACAGATACGCAGTATTTT.

This clonotype was counted a few times. The chain is built from TRBV7-3 and TRBJ2-3; possibly TRBD1 for D (6 bases). With 5 bases removed from V and 0 bases from J, the gap between germline ends came to 12 bases. Germline loops: CDR1 SGHTA, CDR2 FQGTGA. There are 15 residues in the CDR3. CDR3 region: CASSPGQYSTDTQYF. As DNA, the CDR3 is TGTGCCAGCAGCCCAGGACAGTATAGCACAGATACGCAGTATTTT.

The chain joins TRBV20-1 to TRBJ1-3; D is uncertain. This CDR3 contains 12 residues. V was cut by 4 bases and J by 2 bases, with 6 bases left in between. In germline, CDR1 is DFQATT, CDR2 SNEGSKA (reference sequence). CDR3 sequence: CSATSPGNTIYF. The CDR3, as DNA: TGCAGTGCTACATCACCTGGAAACACCATATATTTT.

The table lists this clonotype with many counts. V usage is TRBV5-1 and J usage is TRBJ2-5; D remains unclear. The CDR3 length is 16 residues. Germline V lookup: CDR1 SGHRS, CDR2 YFSETQ. V was trimmed by 4 bases and J by 2 bases, leaving 18 bases between them. The DNA of the CDR3 is TGCGCCAGCAGCCTTAAGGCCAGCTTGAGGCAAGAGACCCAGTACTTC. The encoded protein is CASSLKASLRQETQYF.

The chain recombines TRBV27 with TRBJ2-7; tentatively, D is TRBD2 (6 bases). The CDR3 is 12 residues long. V lost 11 bases to trimming and J lost 2 bases, with 13 bases between them. Per germline, CDR1 MNHEY and CDR2 SMNVEV (reference sequence). The CDR3 loop reads CAQTRVPYEQYF. In nucleotides, the CDR3 is TGTGCCCAGACTAGGGTTCCCTACGAGCAGTACTTC.

In this sample, this clonotype turned up a few times. The rearrangement links TRBV20-1 to TRBJ2-2, with D perhaps being TRBD1 or TRBD2 (5 bases each). Trimming pared 3 bases from V and 7 bases from J, leaving 15 bases between. The CDR3 contains 14 residues. Germline V CDR1 and CDR2: DFQATT, SNEGSKA (reference sequence). The CDR3 sequence is CSASPRGDHGELFF. CDR3 coding DNA: TGCAGTGCTAGCCCTAGGGGAGATCACGGGGAGCTGTTTTTT.

This chain links TRBV25-1 with TRBJ2-7; TRBD2 matches 9 bases. Germline trimming cut 3 bases from V and 1 base from J; bases unmatched to any gene: 10. CDR1 is MGHDK and CDR2 is SYGVNS in the germline V gene. There are 17 residues in the CDR3. The CDR3 DNA reads TGTGCCAGCAGTGAGAAATTCCTTAGCGGGAGATCCTACGAGCAGTACTTC. It is translated as CASSEKFLSGRSYEQYF.

This clonotype appeared many times. The chain recombines TRBV28 with TRBJ2-3; 11 nucleotides align to TRBD1. CDR1 is MDHEN and CDR2 is SYDVKM in the germline V gene. The CDR3 extends over 15 amino acids. With 7 bases clipped from V and 4 bases from J, the junction kept 7 bases outside the gene matches. The CDR3 DNA is TGTGCCAGCATCCGGACAGGGGGCTTTTCAGATACGCAGTATTTT. This gives the protein CASIRTGGFSDTQYF.

The chain combines TRBV7-9 with TRBJ1-6; D is possibly TRBD1 (6 bases). CDR3 length: 15 amino acids. Trimming stripped 5 bases from V and 5 bases from J, with 13 bases between. Germline values: CDR1 SEHNR, CDR2 FQNEAQ (reference sequence). The CDR3 DNA is TGTGCCAGCAGCCTACCCAGGACAGATAATTCACCCCTCCACTTT. Translation: CASSLPRTDNSPLHF.

This clonotype has a handful of counts. V usage is TRBV30 and J usage is TRBJ1-4; 10 bases agree with TRBD1. Germline-derived CDR1 and CDR2 are GTSNPN and SVGIG (reference sequence). The V and J ends lost 1 base and 7 bases, in that order; junction bases with no gene match: 3. The CDR3 consists of 14 residues. The CDR3 region has the DNA TGTGCCTGGAGTGATGGGACAGGGGTTGAAAAACTGTTTTTT. Encoded protein: CAWSDGTGVEKLFF.

V gene TRBV19 combines with J gene TRBJ2-2, with 8 bases matching TRBD1. The CDR3 has 19 residues. Germline V gives CDR1 LNHDA, CDR2 SQIVND (reference sequence). The trim removed 2 bases at V and 7 bases at J, leaving 18 bases unmatched. The CDR3 DNA reads as TGTGCCAGTAGTATATATGTGGACAGGGAGACGACTAACTTCGGGGAGCTGTTTTTT. It yields the protein CASSIYVDRETTNFGELFF.

V and J are TRBV19 and TRBJ2-1; 10 bases align to TRBD2. The CDR3 has 16 amino acids. Trimming removed 2 bases from V and 7 bases from J; junction bases left unmatched: 8. The germline CDR1 and CDR2 sequences are LNHDA and SQIVND (reference sequence). CDR3 sequence (DNA): TGTGCCAGTAGTATAAGGGCTAGCGGGGGAATAAATGAGCAGTTCTTC. Translating gives CASSIRASGGINEQFF.

This clonotype was picked up many times. The gene calls are TRBV6-2 or TRBV6-3 and TRBJ2-5, with D unresolved. Germline V gene data show CDR1 as MNHEY and CDR2 as SVGEGT. The CDR3 runs to 13 residues. Trimming removed 2 bases at V and 5 bases at J, with 9 bases between. The CDR3 bases are TGTGCCAGCAGTTACAGTCGCGTCGAGACCCAGTACTTC. Translation: CASSYSRVETQYF.

This clonotype was observed a single time. The V call is TRBV20-1, the J call TRBJ2-7; weak D call: TRBD1 (6 bases). The DNA end favors TRBJ2-1, so the J call may be wrong. The CDR3 sequence is 13 residues long. CDR1 is DFQATT and CDR2 is SNEGSKA in the germline V gene (reference sequence). The CDR3 sequence: CSVTTGGFYEQFF. The CDR3 nucleotides read TGCAGTGTTACGACAGGAGGCTTCTACGAGCAGTTCTTC.

In its sample, this clonotype was seen many times. V is TRBV12-3 or TRBV12-4 and J is TRBJ1-3, with D hard to call. This CDR3 has 17 residues. V dropped 0 bases and J dropped 0 bases, with 12 bases sitting between them. In nucleotides, the CDR3 is TGTGCCAGCAGTTTAGCGCTGGGCGGCAGCTCTGGAAACACCATATATTTT. It codes for CASSLALGGSSGNTIYF.

A word on this clonotype: A read error is possible here, since a much larger clone lies one base away. The gene calls are TRBV7-9 and TRBJ2-5, with D possibly being TRBD2 (7 bases). CDR3 length: 18 residues. Per germline, CDR1 SEHNR and CDR2 FQNEAQ (reference sequence). CDR3 DNA sequence: TGTGCCGGCAGCTCCCCCGTCCCCGGGGGCGGGGGCCAAGAGACCCAGTACTTC. Translation: CAGSSPVPGGGGQETQYF.

This clonotype was found many times. This sequence joins TRBV12-3 or TRBV12-4 and TRBJ1-5; 8 nucleotides line up with TRBD1. The CDR3 length is 16 residues. Unmatched junction bases numbered 7, after V lost 6 bases and J lost 0 bases. As DNA, the CDR3 is TGTGCCAGCAGGAGAGGACAGGGACATAGCAATCAGCCCCAGCATTTT. Residues: CASRRGQGHSNQPQHF.

The chain joins TRBV20-1 to TRBJ2-7, with D maybe TRBD2 (6 bases). The V end was cut by 2 bases, the J end by 0 bases, with 11 bases between. Germline loops: CDR1 DFQATT, CDR2 SNEGSKA (reference sequence). This CDR3 is 14 amino acids long. CDR3 protein: CSARPRGASYEQYF. The CDR3, as DNA: TGCAGTGCTAGACCGCGGGGCGCCTCCTACGAGCAGTACTTC.

This clonotype was counted between two and nine times. The chain employs TRBV20-1 and TRBJ2-2; D may correspond to TRBD1 or TRBD2 (5 bases each). This CDR3 region has 13 residues. From germline, CDR1 is DFQATT and CDR2 SNEGSKA (reference sequence). Trimming shortened V by 3 bases and J by 4 bases, and 9 bases separated the two germline ends. CDR3 in DNA: TGCAGTGCTAGCATTGGGGGCACCGGGGAGCTGTTTTTT. Translating it yields CSASIGGTGELFF.

The chain combines TRBV27 with TRBJ1-2; 7 nucleotides agree with TRBD1. CDR1 and CDR2 from the germline V gene are MNHEY and SMNVEV (reference sequence). This CDR3 contains 15 residues. The junction had 5 bases not matched to a gene; V was cut back by 4 bases and J by 0 bases. CDR3 sequence reads: CASSSPGQSNYGYTF. In DNA form, the CDR3 reads TGTGCCAGCAGTTCGCCGGGACAGTCTAACTATGGCTACACCTTC.

The chain links TRBV11-3 to TRBJ2-2; D possibly corresponds to TRBD1 (6 bases). Trimming took off 7 bases at V and 0 bases at J, with 9 bases between the two ends. The CDR3 runs to 14 residues. Germline-derived CDR1 and CDR2 are SGHNT and YENEEA. CDR3 loop: CASKGHANTGELFF. CDR3 sequence (DNA): TGTGCCAGCAAGGGACACGCGAACACCGGGGAGCTGTTTTTT.

This clonotype was seen more than once but under ten times. J is TRBJ2-1 and V is TRBV6-6; 10 bases line up with TRBD2. Germline V gene lookup returns CDR1 MNHNY and CDR2 SVGAGI (reference sequence). This CDR3 has 17 amino acids. V lost 0 bases to trimming and J lost 8 bases; unmatched junction nucleotides: 10. Here the CDR3 reads CASSYSFQAGGPHEQFF. CDR3 DNA: TGTGCCAGCAGTTACTCGTTTCAAGCGGGAGGGCCACATGAGCAGTTCTTC.

This clonotype was recorded a few times. This chain links TRBV28 with TRBJ2-1; unclear D gene. The germline V gene has CDR1 MDHEN and CDR2 SYDVKM. The CDR3 is 13 residues long. With 6 bases removed from V and 7 bases from J, the gap between germline ends came to 13 bases. The CDR3 DNA reads TGTGCCAGCAGGAATGACGGCGAGAATGAGCAGTTCTTC. This translates into CASRNDGENEQFF.

This clonotype has just a few counts. The chain joins TRBV28 to TRBJ2-3; 8 positions agree with TRBD2. The CDR3 is made up of 13 amino acids. The V gene end was trimmed by 8 bases and the J gene end by 5 bases; junction bases not matched to a gene: 6. The germline gives CDR1 MDHEN, CDR2 SYDVKM. This CDR3 reads CASGRTSLDTQYF. For the CDR3, the DNA is TGTGCCAGCGGAAGGACTAGCCTAGATACGCAGTATTTT. The complete variable domain, with remaining parts taken from reference TRBV28 and TRBJ2-3, reads DVKVTQSSRYLVKRTGEKVFLECVQDMDHENMFWYRQDPGLGLRLIYFSYDVKMKEKGDIPEGYSVSREKKERFSLILESASTNQTSMYLCASGRTSLDTQYFGPGTRLTVL.

This clonotype has a count of ten or more. J is TRBJ2-1 and V is TRBV7-2; 7 bases agree with TRBD2. This CDR3 spans 15 amino acids. The J segment lost 2 bases and the V segment lost 5 bases, leaving 6 bases of the junction unmatched. Germline assignment: CDR1 SGHTA and CDR2 FQGNSA. As DNA, the CDR3 is TGTGCCAGCAGCGCCCTAGCGGCGACCTACAATGAGCAGTTCTTC. It yields the protein CASSALAATYNEQFF.

This clonotype was seen at least ten times. This rearrangement joins TRBV5-1 to TRBJ2-1; the D gene is possibly TRBD2 (7 bases). V was pared by 4 bases and J by 3 bases, with 17 bases between. The germline gives CDR1 SGHRS, CDR2 YFSETQ. CDR3 size: 16 residues. CDR3 protein: CASSPGLGGRYNEQFF. In DNA, the CDR3 is TGCGCCAGCAGCCCGGGCCTGGGGGGGCGCTACAATGAGCAGTTCTTC.

The sample holds a few counts of this clonotype. This sequence joins TRBV12-3 or TRBV12-4 and TRBJ2-3; D call uncertain. V gave up 6 bases and J gave up 6 bases, with 10 bases separating them. This CDR3 has 12 residues. The chain's CDR3 is CASSWVPDTQYF. The CDR3 region has the DNA TGTGCCAGCAGCTGGGTACCCGATACGCAGTATTTT.

This clonotype has at least ten counts. The chain links TRBV6-1 to TRBJ2-5, with TRBD1 as a possible D gene (5 bases). CDR3 length: 16 residues. Germline CDR1 MNHNS, CDR2 SASEGT. Trimming pared 4 bases from V and 2 bases from J, leaving 17 bases between. CDR3 DNA: TGTGCCAGCAGTGCCCCCGGCAGGGTTACGCAAGAGACCCAGTACTTC. This sequence encodes CASSAPGRVTQETQYF.

The rearrangement links TRBV27 to TRBJ2-3; D not resolved. Germline V CDR1 and CDR2: MNHEY, SMNVEV (reference sequence). Trimming shortened V by 1 base and J by 6 bases, and 8 bases separated the two germline ends. The CDR3 covers 13 residues. The CDR3: CASSLFVKDTQYF. The DNA of the CDR3 is TGTGCCAGCAGTTTATTTGTCAAGGATACGCAGTATTTT.

This clonotype showed up many times. V gene TRBV24-1 combines with J gene TRBJ2-1; TRBD2 might be the D (6 bases). Trimming cost V 2 bases and J 4 bases, with 8 bases left between them. Germline V gene sequence: CDR1 KGHDR, CDR2 SFDVKD. There are 14 residues in the CDR3. The CDR3 loop reads CATSDSGLYNEQFF. The CDR3 DNA reads as TGTGCCACCAGTGATTCGGGACTGTACAATGAGCAGTTCTTC.

The sample holds many counts of this clonotype. The V call is TRBV2, the J call TRBJ1-5; TRBD1 agrees at 7 bases. With V trimmed by 4 bases and J by 0 bases, 9 bases remained unmatched. CDR1 and CDR2 (germline): SNHLY, FYNNEI. CDR3 size: 17 residues. CDR3 in amino acids: CASSARTGPYSNQPQHF. CDR3 DNA: TGTGCCAGCAGTGCTCGGACAGGCCCTTATAGCAATCAGCCCCAGCATTTT.